This T cell receptor (beta chain) was recovered during a study of CD8+CD57+ T cells in acquired aplastic anemia. Study background: Mean DNA quantity obtained from sorted CD4+ and CD8+ cells was 3 to 3.5 ug. CD4+ cells from healthy donors averaged approximately 11 million reads. General study findings and limits: The CD8+ Simpson's diversity of patients and controls was not significantly different. Patients and controls shared fewer than 30 CD8+ CDR3 sequences.

Genomic DNA served as template for TCR beta VDJ and CDR3 profiling. TCRdb independently ran MiXCR on the reads; one entry per CDR3 protein. The repertoire includes hundreds of thousands of distinct CDR3 sequences, about two thirds of them detected once, and approximately 3.9% sits in the top ten. Concerning this clonotype: Its antigen remains unknown.

Per the germline V gene, CDR1 is SQVTM and CDR2 is ANQGSEA. The V gene end was trimmed by 5 bases and the J gene end by 10 bases; junction bases not matched to a gene: 11. This CDR3 contains 13 residues. This chain joins TRBV29-1 and TRBJ2-1; 7 bases are a match to TRBD1. The specimen sequenced was sorted CD4+, CD8+, or CD8+CD57+ T cells (not recorded which) from PBMCs. This TCR was sampled from a human donor in good health, serving as a control. CDR3 loop: CSVPTETGSEQFF. The CDR3 DNA reads TGCAGCGTTCCTACAGAGACAGGGTCCGAGCAGTTCTTC.